A selection of T cell receptor beta chains follows, all from one sample in a study of T cells in Graves' hyperthyroidism and ophthalmopathy. Each CDR3 protein gets one entry after TCRdb re-called the multiplex PCR reads with MiXCR. The table includes 500,000 to 600,000 distinct CDR3 sequences, just under 20% detected once. Sequences were obtained from blood. The receptors stem from a man between 35 and 55 years old with Graves' ophthalmopathy. Both conserved end residues are part of each CDR3. Fields, in order: CDR3 length, V gene, clone size, J gene, D gene, CDR3 protein, CDR3 DNA. A D gene is named only where the DNA matches it firmly. Some rows mark clone size as missing; the rest say once, few, many or name a class of expanded clone.

15	TRBV7-9	-	TRBJ2-7	-	CASSPLPSPSYEQYF	TGTGCCAGCAGCCCCCTTCCTAGCCCTTCCTACGAGCAGTACTTC
18	TRBV7-9	many	TRBJ2-5	TRBD2	CASSSTSGGAFHQETQYF	TGTGCCAGCAGCTCGACTAGCGGGGGGGCCTTCCATCAAGAGACCCAGTACTTC
14	TRBV30	many	TRBJ2-7	-	CAWRTAGPIDEQYF	TGTGCCTGGAGAACGGCAGGGCCTATCGACGAGCAGTACTTC
13	TRBV12-3/TRBV12-4	-	TRBJ2-7	TRBD2	CASGLAGVYEQYF	TGTGCCAGCGGGCTAGCGGGAGTATACGAGCAGTACTTC
17	TRBV7-2	few	TRBJ2-1	TRBD2	CASSSSPTSGREVEQFF	TGTGCCAGCAGCTCCTCCCCCACTAGCGGGAGAGAGGTTGAGCAGTTCTTC
16	TRBV29-1	few	TRBJ2-2	TRBD2	CSVAGLAGGRTGELFF	TGCAGCGTTGCGGGACTAGCGGGGGGCCGCACCGGGGAGCTGTTTTTT
13	TRBV5-1	few	TRBJ1-4	-	CASSLSGGEKLFF	TGCGCCAGCAGCTTGAGCGGGGGTGAAAAACTGTTTTTT
16	TRBV6-6	few	TRBJ1-4	TRBD1	CASSYPHRQGGEKLFF	TGTGCCAGCAGTTACCCCCACCGACAGGGTGGTGAAAAACTGTTTTTT
18	TRBV24-1	-	TRBJ2-1	TRBD2	CATGTLSTSGRGGDEQFF	TGTGCCACCGGGACTTTATCTACTAGCGGGAGGGGAGGGGATGAGCAGTTCTTC
17	TRBV9	-	TRBJ1-3	-	CASSVAEAGEAGNTIYF	TGTGCCAGCAGCGTAGCTGAAGCGGGGGAGGCAGGAAACACCATATATTTT
12	TRBV2	many	TRBJ2-5	TRBD1	CASRTGIETQYF	TGTGCCAGCAGGACAGGGATAGAGACCCAGTACTTC
15	TRBV2	many	TRBJ1-4	-	CASSEDGTAVEKLFF	TGTGCCAGCAGTGAAGACGGGACGGCGGTCGAAAAACTGTTTTTT
17	TRBV30	-	TRBJ1-3	TRBD1	CAWSGLGQGDSGSTIYF	TGTGCCTGGAGTGGCTTAGGACAGGGGGACTCTGGAAGCACCATATATTTT
16	TRBV28	-	TRBJ2-1	TRBD1	CASSTPTGARAEEQFF	TGTGCCAGCAGTACCCCGACAGGGGCACGGGCAGAGGAGCAGTTCTTC
15	TRBV19	-	TRBJ1-5	TRBD1	CASSTGTASNQPQHF	TGTGCCAGTAGTACGGGGACAGCCAGCAATCAGCCCCAGCATTTT
16	TRBV2	-	TRBJ2-2	-	CASSLNWNLNTGELFF	TGTGCCAGCAGTCTAAACTGGAACCTGAACACCGGGGAGCTGTTTTTT
14	TRBV9	-	TRBJ2-3	-	CASMQGGGTDTQYF	TGTGCCAGTATGCAGGGGGGGGGCACAGATACGCAGTATTTT
15	TRBV7-2	-	TRBJ2-3	TRBD1	CASSLAGTGRDTQYF	TGTGCCAGCAGCTTAGCCGGGACAGGGAGAGATACGCAGTATTTT
13	TRBV19	few	TRBJ2-5	-	CASSMGKIETQYF	TGTGCCAGTAGTATGGGGAAAATCGAGACCCAGTACTTC
13	TRBV11-3	few	TRBJ2-7	TRBD1	CASSRTGLGEQYF	TGTGCCAGCAGCCGGACAGGGCTAGGCGAGCAGTACTTC
15	TRBV20-1	many	TRBJ2-7	TRBD2	CSATPRTSGWYEQYF	TGCAGTGCCACCCCTCGGACTAGCGGGTGGTACGAGCAGTACTTC
14	TRBV11-1	many	TRBJ2-1	TRBD1	CASSLGPGGNEQFF	TGTGCCAGCAGCTTAGGTCCAGGGGGCAATGAGCAGTTCTTC
13	TRBV6-1	many	TRBJ2-5	TRBD1	CASGRDRGETQYF	TGTGCCAGCGGCAGGGACAGGGGGGAGACCCAGTACTTC